This is a list of T cell receptor beta chains from one sample in a study of T cells in localized non-small cell lung cancer. Generated by immunoSEQ multiplex PCR, the TCRdb table keeps only in-frame clones and is missing some. Among roughly 30,000 clones listed, over 80% were seen once. The source material was peripheral blood mononuclear cells, sampled before any cancer treatment. These receptors originate from a woman aged 35-75 years with stage III lung adenocarcinoma. Each CDR3 is given with its conserved first and last residue. A D gene is named only where the DNA matches it firmly. Expanded clones get a size class; other rows say once, few or many, or leave the size out.

>TRBV10-2|TRBD1|-|TRBJ1-4
CASRGGQGGIEKLFF
TGCGCCAGCAGGGGTGGACAGGGTGGAATCGAAAAACTGTTTTTT
>TRBV10-3|-|-|TRBJ1-2
CAISESGDGYTF
TGTGCCATCAGTGAGTCGGGGGATGGCTACACCTTC
>TRBV5-1|-|-|TRBJ1-1
CASSSLGNPNTEAFF
TGCGCCAGCAGTTCCCTAGGGAACCCAAACACTGAAGCTTTCTTT
>TRBV7-6|-|-|TRBJ1-2
CASSQRAGGGYTF
TGTGCCAGCAGCCAGCGGGCTGGTGGGGGCTACACCTTC
>TRBV10-3|TRBD1|-|TRBJ1-2
CAIPKSPGQGYSNYGYTF
TGTGCCATTCCCAAGAGTCCGGGACAGGGCTACTCTAACTATGGCTACACCTTC
>TRBV4-1|TRBD2|-|TRBJ2-3
CASSQGGLAGNTDTQYF
TGCGCCAGCAGCCAAGGTGGACTAGCGGGGAACACAGATACGCAGTATTTT
>TRBV28|TRBD1|-|TRBJ1-2
CASSSGQGLANYGYTF
TGTGCCAGCAGCTCCGGACAGGGATTAGCTAACTATGGCTACACCTTC
>TRBV7-6|-|-|TRBJ2-5
CASSPLGGQETQYF
TGTGCCAGCAGCCCTCTAGGCGGCCAAGAGACCCAGTACTTC
>TRBV10-1|-|-|TRBJ2-7
CASGDGSYEQYF
TGCGCCAGCGGGGACGGATCCTACGAGCAGTACTTC
>TRBV11-2|TRBD1|-|TRBJ2-1
CASGDSSYNEQFF
TGTGCCAGCGGGGACAGCTCCTACAATGAGCAGTTCTTC
>TRBV7-3|-|-|TRBJ2-7
CASSPGLGYEQYF
TGTGCCAGCAGCCCAGGACTCGGCTACGAGCAGTACTTC
>TRBV6-1|-|-|TRBJ1-2
CASIQTLASLGYTF
TGTGCCAGCATCCAGACTCTCGCTTCTTTAGGCTACACCTTC
>TRBV5-1|-|-|TRBJ1-5
CASSREFEGPQHF
TGCGCCAGCAGCCGGGAATTCGAAGGGCCCCAGCATTTT
>TRBV6-5|-|-|TRBJ1-1
CASRRQWKAFF
TGTGCCAGCAGAAGACAGTGGAAAGCTTTCTTT
>TRBV20-1|-|-|TRBJ1-5
CSANPEPQHF
TGCAGTGCTAACCCCGAGCCCCAGCATTTT
>TRBV5-4|-|-|TRBJ2-7
CASSLDSNEQYF
TGTGCCAGCAGCTTGGACTCGAACGAGCAGTACTTC
>TRBV11-2|-|-|TRBJ1-5
CASSSGLGSNQPQHF
TGTGCCAGCAGTTCCGGACTCGGCAGCAATCAGCCCCAGCATTTT
>TRBV11-2|-|-|TRBJ2-5
CASSFRGPPRETQYF
TGTGCCAGCAGCTTCAGAGGGCCCCCGCGGGAGACCCAGTACTTC
>TRBV7-2|TRBD1|-|TRBJ2-3
CASSRDRGADTQYF
TGTGCCAGCAGCCGGGACAGGGGGGCAGATACGCAGTATTTT
>TRBV2|-|-|TRBJ2-1
CASSVGPEQFF
TGTGCCAGCAGTGTGGGACCTGAGCAGTTCTTC
>TRBV19|TRBD1|once|TRBJ2-1
CASTPRDSSYNEQFF
TGTGCCAGTACCCCAAGGGACAGCTCCTACAATGAGCAGTTCTTC
>TRBV5-8|-|-|TRBJ2-3
CASSLAGALSRDTQYF
TGTGCCAGCAGCTTGGCCGGGGCCCTGTCTAGAGATACGCAGTATTTT
>TRBV4-2|TRBD2|-|TRBJ2-5
CASSPGLADQETQYF
TGTGCCAGCAGCCCGGGACTAGCCGATCAAGAGACCCAGTACTTC
>TRBV2|-|-|TRBJ2-2
CASSEAKVDGELFF
TGTGCCAGCAGTGAAGCGAAGGTGGACGGGGAGCTGTTTTTT
>TRBV2|-|-|TRBJ2-3
CATLSEGFSTDTQYF
TGTGCCACCCTTTCTGAGGGTTTTAGCACAGATACGCAGTATTTT
>TRBV2|TRBD1|-|TRBJ2-4
CASRDGQGYDIQYF
TGTGCCAGCAGGGATGGACAGGGGTACGACATTCAGTACTTC
>TRBV27|-|-|TRBJ2-7
CASSLSWAGSSYEQYF
TGTGCCAGCAGTTTATCCTGGGCAGGGTCATCCTACGAGCAGTACTTC
>TRBV5-1|TRBD1|once|TRBJ1-4
CASSFLTGGNEKLFF
TGCGCCAGCAGCTTTCTGACAGGGGGAAATGAAAAACTGTTTTTT
>TRBV4-2|-|-|TRBJ2-1
CASSQGARASFNEQFF
TGTGCCAGCAGCCAAGGCGCTCGGGCTAGCTTCAATGAGCAGTTCTTC
>TRBV28|-|-|TRBJ2-7
CASSLGDTYEQYF
TGTGCCAGCAGTTTAGGTGATACCTACGAGCAGTACTTC
>TRBV7-8|-|-|TRBJ2-7
CASSLEGDYPLYEQYF
TGTGCCAGCAGCTTAGAGGGGGACTACCCGCTCTACGAGCAGTACTTC
>TRBV5-8|TRBD1|-|TRBJ1-5
CASSLEGQGHQPQHF
TGTGCCAGCAGCTTGGAGGGACAGGGCCATCAGCCCCAGCATTTT